This T cell receptor (beta chain) was captured in a study of T cells expressing NK-cell markers (dated by TCRdb to between 2020 and 2021). Context from the whole study: TCR beta-chain repertoires were profiled in sorted CD3+CD56+NKG2C+, CD3+CD56+NKG2C- and CD3+CD56-NKG2C+ T-cell subsets from several donors. Illumina HiSeq 2000/2500, MiSeq or NextSeq was used to sequence libraries as 2 x 150 bp reads. Seven of the eight sequenced donors were HCMV-seropositive and one was HCMV-seronegative. The eight sequenced donors were randomly selected healthy volunteers, three men and five women. Study-level results and caveats: In several donors, the dominant CD3+CD56+NKG2C+ clonotypes were found to rank among the top 10 CD8+ clonotypes and to make up about 1.0-7.5% of CD8+ T cells. Whether the expanded NKG2C-expressing T cell clones were specific for HCMV antigens remained unclear. Those dominant clonotypes were again the most abundant among CD3+CD56-NKG2C+ cells in a handful of donors, at roughly 25-60.1%.

With regard to this clonotype: This clone's antigen is unknown.

Measured from the cysteine to the phenylalanine, the CDR3 is 17 residues long. No DNA sequence is on record. Based on the germline V gene, the CDR1 and CDR2 sequences are MNHEY and SVGEGT. To determine HCMV serostatus, a commercial ELISA kit was used to detect HCMV-specific IgG in serum. Peripheral blood mononuclear cells were isolated from blood by Ficoll density gradient centrifugation. The instrument was an Illumina HiSeq 2000. The TCR beta cDNA libraries were made using 5'RACE template switching, a step that added both a universal primer site and unique molecular identifiers. Priming for cDNA synthesis came from the TCR beta constant segment, and two successive PCR amplification steps followed. Under the source paper's analysis protocol: Reads were demultiplexed and grouped by UMI with MIGEC, and clonotypes were assembled and quantified with MiTCR. To exclude erroneous sequences, only TCR cDNA sequences supported by at least two reads were retained. The tcR package was used for downstream repertoire analysis, with clonotypes matched between fractions based on CDR3 nucleotide sequence plus V segment. Antigen specificity was annotated against VDJdb with VDJmatch, allowing one amino acid substitution in CDR3. TCRdb reprocessed the public reads and reports one entry per CDR3 protein sequence, without DNA. These V and J calls rely on TCRdb rather than the paper's analysis. The sample table on file contains 350,000 to 450,000 distinct CDR3 sequences. The ten largest account for roughly 5.2% of the sample.

This clonotype originated in a man between 18 and 69 years old in good health. Material for sequencing was blood T cells: a sorted CD56 or NKG2C T cell subset, CD4+ or CD8+ T cells, or bulk PBMC T cells (not recorded which). This receptor chain uses TRBV6-2 or TRBV6-3 and TRBJ2-3; TCRdb indicates TRBD2, and absent DNA this call remains unverified. The CDR3 region reads CASSYGFKRGGTDTQYF.